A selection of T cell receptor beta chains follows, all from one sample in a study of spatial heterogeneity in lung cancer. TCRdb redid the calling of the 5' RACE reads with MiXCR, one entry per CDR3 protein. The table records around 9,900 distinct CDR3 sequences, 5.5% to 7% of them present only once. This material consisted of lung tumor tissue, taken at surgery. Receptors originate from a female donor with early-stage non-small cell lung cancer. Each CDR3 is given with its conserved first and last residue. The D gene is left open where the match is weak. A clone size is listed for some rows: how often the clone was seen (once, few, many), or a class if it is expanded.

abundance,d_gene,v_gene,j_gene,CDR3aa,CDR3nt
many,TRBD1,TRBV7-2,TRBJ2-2,CASSFDRGIGELFF,TGTGCCAGCAGCTTCGACAGGGGAATCGGGGAGCTGTTTTTT
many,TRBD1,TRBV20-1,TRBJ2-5,CSADGQGSGAQYF,TGCAGTGCTGACGGACAGGGATCCGGGGCCCAGTACTTC
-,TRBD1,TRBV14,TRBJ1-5,CAKDRGNQPQHF,TGTGCCAAGGACAGGGGAAATCAGCCCCAGCATTTT
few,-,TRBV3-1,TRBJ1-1,CASSKGPEGTEAFF,TGTGCCAGCAGCAAGGGACCCGAGGGAACTGAAGCTTTCTTT
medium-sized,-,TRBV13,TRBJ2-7,CASSTRTAYYEQYF,TGTGCCAGCAGCACACGGACAGCTTACTACGAGCAGTACTTC
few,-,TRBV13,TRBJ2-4,CASSPQGSAKNIQYF,TGTGCCAGCAGCCCACAGGGTTCAGCCAAAAACATTCAGTACTTC
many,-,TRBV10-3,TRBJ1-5,CATAPTKGGHYQPQHF,TGTGCCACCGCACCTACCAAGGGGGGACATTATCAGCCCCAGCATTTT
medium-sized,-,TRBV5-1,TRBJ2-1,CASSIIGATNNEQFF,TGCGCCAGCAGCATCATAGGGGCAACGAACAATGAGCAGTTCTTC
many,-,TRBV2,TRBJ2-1,CASVWRTNNEQFF,TGTGCCAGCGTGTGGCGGACTAACAATGAGCAGTTCTTC
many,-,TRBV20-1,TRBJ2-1,CSARFDEQFF,TGCAGTGCTAGATTCGATGAGCAGTTCTTC
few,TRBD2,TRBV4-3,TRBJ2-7,CASSLVLAGDNEQYF,TGCGCCAGCAGCCTGGTGCTAGCGGGAGACAACGAGCAGTACTTC
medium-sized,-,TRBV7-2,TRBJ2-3,CASRIGGATYTQYF,TGTGCCAGCCGCATAGGGGGGGCGACCTATACGCAGTATTTT
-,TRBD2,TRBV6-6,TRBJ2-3,CASSYSKASGTDTQYF,TGTGCCAGCAGTTACTCGAAGGCTAGCGGGACAGATACGCAGTATTTT
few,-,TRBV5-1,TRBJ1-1,CASTWSETRGTEAFF,TGCGCCAGCACCTGGTCGGAGACGAGAGGAACTGAAGCTTTCTTT
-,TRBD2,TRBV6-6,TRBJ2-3,CASSGQQAGGTDTQYF,TGTGCCAGCAGCGGACAGCAAGCGGGAGGTACGGATACGCAGTATTTT
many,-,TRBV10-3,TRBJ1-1,CAISESSSSQEAFF,TGTGCCATCAGTGAGTCGAGCTCCTCCCAGGAAGCTTTCTTT
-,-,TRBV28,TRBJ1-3,CASSFQGVRNTIYF,TGTGCCAGCAGTTTTCAGGGTGTTAGAAACACCATATATTTT
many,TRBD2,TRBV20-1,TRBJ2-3,CSARETSGRVIYTDTQYF,TGCAGTGCTAGGGAAACTAGCGGGAGGGTTATATACACAGATACGCAGTATTTT
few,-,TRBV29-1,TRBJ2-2,CSVGLNTGELFF,TGCAGCGTTGGCCTGAACACCGGGGAGCTGTTTTTT
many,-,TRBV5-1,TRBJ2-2,CASSSLAASGAFTGELFF,TGCGCCAGCAGCTCACTCGCGGCCAGCGGAGCTTTCACCGGGGAGCTGTTTTTT
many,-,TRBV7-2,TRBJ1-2,CASSLPSNYGYTF,TGTGCCAGCAGTCTCCCGTCTAACTATGGCTACACCTTC